Following are 29 T cell receptor beta chains from one sample sequenced in a study of cytomegalovirus exposure and HLA in healthy donors. Amplification used 60 Vbeta primers and 13 Jbeta primers. The table came from immunoSEQ multiplex PCR; TCRdb's copy has only in-frame clones and leaves some out. The sample gives 120,000 or so clones, approximately 72% of which show up once; just over 8% is in the top ten. Sequencing was carried out using PBMCs. The receptors shown here come from a woman in her thirties or forties in good health and CMV-seropositive.

Regarding this clone: A junction boundary mismatches the germline segment, possibly from a read error. This sequence joins TRBV6-6 and TRBJ1-2, with TRBD1 matching 8 bases. The CDR3 contains 13 residues. Germline V lookup: CDR1 MNHNY, CDR2 SVGAGI (reference sequence). Here the CDR3 reads CASTVDRVYDYTF. DNA for the CDR3: TGTGCCAGCACCGTGGACAGGGTATATGACTACACCTTC.

This clone has just one count. The rearrangement joins TRBV20-1 to TRBJ1-1; D gene uncertain. CDR3 length equals 11 residues. V was shortened by 4 bases and J by 0 bases, with 3 bases between the two germline ends. The germline V gene encodes CDR1 DFQATT and CDR2 SNEGSKA (reference sequence). The CDR3 DNA follows: TGCAGTGCTAAGCTGAACACTGAAGCTTTCTTT. Translating it yields CSAKLNTEAFF.

The chain employs TRBV5-4 and TRBJ1-1, with TRBD1 matching over 7 bases. Germline V gene data show CDR1 as SGHNT and CDR2 as YYREEE (reference sequence). J lost 4 bases, V lost 5 bases, and 8 bases had no gene match. CDR3 size: 14 residues. CDR3 in amino acids: CASRTDRSSTEAFF. In nucleotides, the CDR3 is TGTGCCAGCAGAACGGACAGGTCATCCACTGAAGCTTTCTTT.

DNA for the CDR3: TGTGCCAGCAGCAGACTAGCGCGGCAAGAGACCCAGTACTTC. Translation gives CASSRLARQETQYF. J is TRBJ2-5 and V is TRBV7-2, with 8 bases that match TRBD2. CDR1 SGHTA and CDR2 FQGNSA come from the germline V gene. The junction had 4 bases not matched to a gene; V was cut back by 5 bases and J by 2 bases. CDR3 size: 14 residues.

The J gene is TRBJ1-1, the V gene TRBV27; D is unclear. Trimming took off 3 bases at V and 4 bases at J, with 12 bases between the two ends. There are 14 residues in the CDR3. Germline loops: CDR1 MNHEY, CDR2 SMNVEV (reference sequence). CDR3 nucleotides: TGTGCCAGCAGTTTCTGGGGAGAGGGCACTGAAGCTTTCTTT. This codes for CASSFWGEGTEAFF.

The DNA for the CDR3 is TGCGCCAGCAGCCAAGATAGAGAGAGGTTGCGCGGCTACACCTTC. Translated: CASSQDRERLRGYTF. This chain links TRBV4-3 with TRBJ1-2; D not certain. V lost 0 bases to trimming and J lost 8 bases, with 16 bases between them. The length of the CDR3 is 15 residues. Germline V CDR1 and CDR2: LGHNA, YSLEER.

This clone was picked up one time. The chain employs TRBV5-4 and TRBJ2-7; the match to TRBD1 covers 9 bases. Germline V lookup: CDR1 SGHNT, CDR2 YYREEE (reference sequence). Trimming cost V 4 bases and J 6 bases; bases outside gene matches: 8. The CDR3 is 14 amino acids. The CDR3: CASSRDRASSEQYF. DNA of the CDR3: TGTGCCAGCAGCCGGGACAGGGCGTCAAGCGAGCAGTACTTC.

With respect to this clone: One end of the junction is discordant with germline, which a read error may explain. This chain uses TRBV29-1 with TRBJ2-3; D is perhaps TRBD2 (5 bases). This CDR3 contains 13 residues. CDR1 and CDR2 from the germline V gene are SQVTM and ANQGSEA. CDR3 amino acids: CSVEGGSLRTQYF. The CDR3 DNA follows: TGCAGCGTGGAAGGTGGGAGTCTAAGGACGCAGTATTTT.

This chain links TRBV29-1 with TRBJ2-5, with 7 bases that match TRBD2. The CDR3 loop spans 13 amino acids. Germline CDR1 reads SQVTM; CDR2 reads ANQGSEA. V trimming: 3 bases; J trimming: 5 bases; junction bases outside the gene matches: 6. CDR3 amino acids: CSVEGGSGETQYF. CDR3 in DNA: TGCAGCGTTGAGGGGGGGAGTGGTGAGACCCAGTACTTC.

This clone was counted a few times. The rearrangement joins TRBV10-3 to TRBJ1-2; 8 bases line up with TRBD1. This CDR3 comprises 18 residues. V was clipped by 2 bases and J by 2 bases; unmatched bases: 13. Germline V gene lookup returns CDR1 ENHRY and CDR2 SYGVKD. The DNA of the CDR3 is TGTGCCATCAGTGAGCTCCGACAGGGGCACGATTCGAACTATGGCTACACCTTC. Residues: CAISELRQGHDSNYGYTF.

The chain couples TRBV9 to TRBJ2-1; tentative D call: TRBD2 (6 bases). The CDR3 has 15 amino acids. The V gene's germline CDR1 is SGDLS and CDR2 YYNGEE. V shed 4 bases and J shed 0 bases, with 11 bases lying between them. CDR3 in DNA: TGTGCCAGCAGCAGGGTGGGACTCTCCTACAATGAGCAGTTCTTC. Amino acid sequence: CASSRVGLSYNEQFF.

The chain is built from TRBV6-5 and TRBJ1-2; unclear D gene. Germline V gives CDR1 MNHEY, CDR2 SVGAGI. The CDR3 spans 14 residues. V lost 6 bases, J lost 7 bases, and 18 bases lay in between. The CDR3 DNA reads TGTGCCAGCAGCCGTGACCGGAGTGGGTTTGGCTACACCTTC. Translating gives CASSRDRSGFGYTF.

The chain combines TRBV27 with TRBJ1-5; D perhaps matches TRBD1 (6 bases). Trimming shortened V by 3 bases and J by 11 bases, and 14 bases separated the two germline ends. This CDR3 has 13 residues. The V gene's germline CDR1 is MNHEY and CDR2 SMNVEV (reference sequence). The CDR3 loop reads CASSFRGGQAQHF. CDR3 sequence (DNA): TGTGCCAGCAGTTTTCGGGGGGGGCAAGCCCAGCATTTT.

This clone was seen once. The chain couples TRBV10-3 to TRBJ2-5, with 7 bases that match TRBD2. The CDR3 is 14 amino acids. J gave up 4 bases and V 6 bases, and 8 bases lay outside the gene matches. Germline V gene sequence: CDR1 ENHRY, CDR2 SYGVKD. CDR3 loop: CAIRASGGGETQYF. The CDR3 coding sequence is TGTGCCATCAGAGCTAGCGGAGGCGGAGAGACCCAGTACTTC.

The chain employs TRBV27 and TRBJ2-2; no definite D call. Per germline, CDR1 MNHEY and CDR2 SMNVEV (reference sequence). V lost 3 bases to trimming and J lost 0 bases, with 2 bases between them. The CDR3 consists of 13 residues. CDR3 nucleotide sequence: TGTGCCAGCAGTTTCACGAACACCGGGGAGCTGTTTTTT. Translation: CASSFTNTGELFF.

This clone has only a few counts. The J gene is TRBJ1-1, the V gene TRBV4-2; D uncertain. In germline, CDR1 is LGHNA, CDR2 YNFKEQ. The CDR3 is 12 amino acids. Trimming pared 4 bases from V and 5 bases from J, leaving 8 bases between. The CDR3, as DNA: TGTGCCAGCAGCCTGTGGCAGACTGAAGCTTTCTTT. The encoded protein is CASSLWQTEAFF.

This clone appeared a few times. The genes are TRBV7-9 and TRBJ2-7; a possible D gene is TRBD2 (7 bases). CDR1 is SEHNR and CDR2 is FQNEAQ in the germline V gene (reference sequence). Trimming left V 8 bases short and J 6 bases short, with 14 bases between. This CDR3 spans 12 amino acids. The CDR3 DNA sequence: TGTGCCAGCGGAGGAGGGGGGGGCGAGCAGTACTTC. This codes for CASGGGGGEQYF. The entire variable domain, with the rest obtained from reference TRBV7-9 and TRBJ2-7, is as follows: DTGVSQNPRHKITKRGQNVTFRCDPISEHNRLYWYRQTLGQGPEFLTYFQNEAQLEKSRLLSDRFSAERPKGSFSTLEIQRTEQGDSAMYLCASGGGGGEQYFGPGTRLTVT.

V and J are TRBV9 and TRBJ2-2; 8 nucleotides align to TRBD2. With 7 bases clipped from V and 5 bases from J, the junction kept 10 bases outside the gene matches. CDR1 is SGDLS, CDR2 YYNGEE, per germline. The CDR3 is 15 amino acids. The CDR3 protein is CASAGSGGATGELFF. The CDR3 bases are TGTGCCAGCGCAGGATCGGGGGGGGCGACCGGGGAGCTGTTTTTT.

The CDR3 nucleotides read TGTGCCAGCAGCGAAAGACAGGGGATTCGCAATGGCTACACCTTC. It translates to CASSERQGIRNGYTF. The chain is built from TRBV9 and TRBJ1-2; the match to TRBD1 covers 8 bases. Trimming cost V 3 bases and J 6 bases; bases outside gene matches: 10. The CDR3 runs 15 residues. The germline V gene encodes CDR1 SGDLS and CDR2 YYNGEE.

The rearrangement joins TRBV7-2 to TRBJ1-4; D gene uncertain. Trimming pared 3 bases from V and 3 bases from J, leaving 11 bases between. Germline assignment: CDR1 SGHTA and CDR2 FQGNSA. CDR3 length: 15 amino acids. Here the CDR3 DNA reads TGTGCCAGCAGCTTTCAGGCGCGGGCTAATGAAAAACTGTTTTTT. Translation gives CASSFQARANEKLFF.

In the case of this clone: No DNA is shown, since the ends of the CDR3 on it are uncertain; the CDR3 is the one TCRdb lists. This chain connects TRBV2 to TRBJ2-3; the listed D gene, TRBD1, was not tested against the DNA. Inclusive of both ends, the CDR3 amounts to 17 amino acids. The germline gives CDR1 SNHLY, CDR2 FYNNEI. CDR3 in amino acids: CASSFLWTATFTDTQYF.

The V gene is TRBV7-2, the J gene TRBJ2-5, with D possibly being TRBD1 (5 bases). With 1 base removed from V and 1 base from J, the gap between germline ends came to 10 bases. The CDR3 runs to 15 residues. From germline, CDR1 is SGHTA and CDR2 FQGNSA. CDR3 coding DNA: TGTGCCAGCAGCTTAGTTCTGGACACCCAAGAGACCCAGTACTTC. This gives the protein CASSLVLDTQETQYF. The whole variable domain, remainder taken from reference TRBV7-2 and TRBJ2-5, is GAGVSQSPSNKVTEKGKDVELRCDPISGHTALYWYRQSLGQGLEFLIYFQGNSAPDKSGLPSDRFSAERTGGSVSTLTIQRTQQEDSAVYLCASSLVLDTQETQYFGPGTRLLVL.

The chain uses TRBV14 and TRBJ1-2; D ambiguous. Deletions cut 2 bases from V and 7 bases from J, with 17 bases between. This CDR3 has 15 residues. Germline CDR1 is SGHDN and CDR2 is FVKESK. The CDR3 spells CASSQSLSGPLGYTF. CDR3 DNA: TGTGCCAGCAGCCAATCACTGAGCGGGCCCCTTGGCTACACCTTC.

The rearrangement links TRBV5-1 to TRBJ1-1; D call uncertain. Germline V gene data show CDR1 as SGHRS and CDR2 as YFSETQ. The V and J ends lost 0 bases and 0 bases respectively, with 9 bases between them. This CDR3 is built from 15 residues. This CDR3 is CASSLDREMNTEAFF. The CDR3 DNA is TGCGCCAGCAGCTTGGATCGGGAGATGAACACTGAAGCTTTCTTT.

The rearrangement joins TRBV5-8 to TRBJ1-1, with D unclear. V lost 0 bases and J 1 base, leaving 4 bases between the germline ends. The CDR3 extends over 13 amino acids. Germline CDR1 SGHTS, CDR2 YDEGEE. CDR3 DNA: TGTGCCAGCAGCTTGGCAGGGAACACTGAAGCTTTCTTT. The encoded protein is CASSLAGNTEAFF. The entire variable domain, with the rest obtained from reference TRBV5-8 and TRBJ1-1, is as follows: EAGVTQSPTHLIKTRGQQATLRCSPISGHTSVYWYQQALGLGLQFLLWYDEGEERNRGNFPPRFSGRQFPNYSSELNVNALELEDSALYLCASSLAGNTEAFFGQGTRLTVV.

V and J are TRBV9 and TRBJ2-7, with D tentatively TRBD2 (6 bases). This CDR3 contains 15 residues. CDR1 is SGDLS, CDR2 YYNGEE, per germline. Trimming shortened V by 0 bases and J by 0 bases, and 10 bases separated the two germline ends. CDR3 residues: CASSVGGTASYEQYF. DNA of the CDR3: TGTGCCAGCAGCGTAGGTGGGACTGCCTCCTACGAGCAGTACTTC.

V and J are TRBV5-4 and TRBJ2-3; 10 nucleotides align to TRBD2. The CDR3 is made up of 18 amino acids. Trimming at V came to 1 base and at J to 3 bases, leaving 11 bases not matched to a gene. Germline CDR1 reads SGHNT; CDR2 reads YYREEE (reference sequence). CDR3 residues: CASSLKTTSGAVTDTQYF. The CDR3 nucleotides read TGTGCCAGCAGCTTGAAAACAACTAGCGGGGCGGTAACAGATACGCAGTATTTT.

V is TRBV5-6 and J is TRBJ2-7, with 8 nucleotides matching TRBD2. CDR1 and CDR2 from the germline V gene are SGHDT and YYEEEE. Trimming cost V 1 base and J 3 bases; bases outside gene matches: 3. The CDR3 sequence is 14 residues long. In DNA form, the CDR3 reads TGTGCCAGCAGCTTGCGGGGGGGGTTCTACGAGCAGTACTTC. Residues: CASSLRGGFYEQYF.

The chain recombines TRBV7-9 with TRBJ2-2; possibly TRBD2 for D (6 bases). V was trimmed by 3 bases and J by 5 bases, leaving 16 bases between them. The CDR3 length is 16 residues. CDR1 and CDR2 from the germline V gene are SEHNR and FQNEAQ (reference sequence). This CDR3 is CASSLVLAHRTGELFF. The DNA of the CDR3 is TGTGCCAGCAGCTTGGTACTAGCTCATAGGACCGGGGAGCTGTTTTTT.